The rows below give T cell receptor beta chains drawn from one sample of a study of blood T cell repertoires in COVID-19. Some clones are missing from TCRdb's copy, which holds only in-frame ones; the method was immunoSEQ multiplex PCR. Among about 270,000 clones listed, approximately 90% were seen once. The source material was PBMCs or T cells enriched from blood (not recorded which). The receptors here all came from a woman aged 45-65 years who had recovered from COVID-19. The CDR3 runs from the conserved cysteine through the conserved F or W. Fields, in order: CDR3 DNA, CDR3 protein, D gene, J gene, V gene, clone size. The D gene is left open where the match is weak. For some rows the clone size is stated as once, few or many, or as a class when expanded; others skip it.

TGTGCCAGCAGCTTAGTATCAGGACAGGGGGCCTACGAGCAGTACTTC CASSLVSGQGAYEQYF TRBD1 TRBJ2-7 TRBV7-4 .
TGCGCCAGCAGCGCCCAGGGGAGGGAGAATGAAAAACTGTTTTTT CASSAQGRENEKLFF . TRBJ1-4 TRBV5-1 .
TGTGCCAGCTCACCACCCCAGGGTCCGGATGAGCAGTTCTTC CASSPPQGPDEQFF . TRBJ2-1 TRBV18 .
TGCAGTGCTAGTCCCCTAAGCGGCCCTCCCCACAATGAGCAGTTCTTC CSASPLSGPPHNEQFF . TRBJ2-1 TRBV20-1 .
TGTGCCAGCAGGGGGGGTACTGAAAAACTGTTTTTT CASRGGTEKLFF . TRBJ1-4 TRBV6-5 .
TGTGCCATGGCCCGGGACTCGAACACTGAAGCTTTCTTT CAMARDSNTEAFF . TRBJ1-1 TRBV10-3 .
TGTGCCAGCACCGGGAACACTGAAGCTTTCTTT CASTGNTEAFF . TRBJ1-1 TRBV28 .
TGTGCCAGCAGTGACCAGCCGGGGTCTGAAGCTTTCTTT CASSDQPGSEAFF . TRBJ1-1 TRBV6-4 .
TGTGCCAGCAGCGTAAACTTCCGCCGGGGTGCGGGAGGGGGAGACAATGAGCAGTTCTTC CASSVNFRRGAGGGDNEQFF TRBD2 TRBJ2-1 TRBV9 .
TGTGCCAGCAGCGACAGGGGAATAAGCTACAATGAGCAGTTCTTC CASSDRGISYNEQFF TRBD1 TRBJ2-1 TRBV2 .
TGTGCCAGCAGTTTATTAGCGGGCACCCTGGAGCAGTACTTC CASSLLAGTLEQYF TRBD2 TRBJ2-7 TRBV28 .
TGCGCCAGCAGCCCACCCGACAGGGCGGGGTACGAGCAGTACTTC CASSPPDRAGYEQYF . TRBJ2-7 TRBV4-1 few
TGTGCCAGCAACCCGGGACAGTTGAATGAAAAACTGTTTTTT CASNPGQLNEKLFF TRBD1 TRBJ1-4 TRBV7-9 .
TGTGCCAGCAGCCCAACTAGGAGCAATGAGCAGTTCTTC CASSPTRSNEQFF . TRBJ2-1 TRBV6-5 .
TGTGCCAGCAGTTCCCTGACAGGCTATGGCTACACCTTC CASSSLTGYGYTF . TRBJ1-2 TRBV27 once
TGTGCCAGCAGCCAGGGACTCAGCGAGCAGTACTTC CASSQGLSEQYF . TRBJ2-7 TRBV2 .
TGCGCCAGCAGCCAAGACGTACAGGGGACCTATGGCTACACCTTC CASSQDVQGTYGYTF TRBD1 TRBJ1-2 TRBV4-3 .
TGTGCCAGTAGTGATCTAGCGAGTGGGAGGGAGACCCAGTACTTC CASSDLASGRETQYF . TRBJ2-5 TRBV19 .
TGTGCCTGGACCCTCGTAAGGGTAGCGGGAGTGCGGAGGGAGACCCAGTACTTC CAWTLVRVAGVRRETQYF TRBD2 TRBJ2-5 TRBV30 .
TGTGCCAGCAGCCCTGGGGCAAACTATGGCTACACCTTC CASSPGANYGYTF . TRBJ1-2 TRBV11-2 .
TGTGCCAGCAGCAAAGTACAAAGGGGATATGGCTACACCTTC CASSKVQRGYGYTF . TRBJ1-2 TRBV6-5 .
TGCGCCAGCAGCTTGGCCACAGGGGCAGGAAACACCATATATTTT CASSLATGAGNTIYF TRBD1 TRBJ1-3 TRBV5-1 once
TGCGCCAGCAGCCCCGGCTCTGGGGCCAACGTCCTGACTTTC CASSPGSGANVLTF . TRBJ2-6 TRBV5-1 .
TGTGCCAGCAGTGAACGGACGGGAGCTAACTATGGCTACACCTTC CASSERTGANYGYTF . TRBJ1-2 TRBV28 .
TGTGCCAGCTCGTCACAGGGTTCTGGAAACACCATATATTTT CASSSQGSGNTIYF . TRBJ1-3 TRBV18 .
TGTGCCAGCACAGTCCCCACTAACTATGGCTACACCTTC CASTVPTNYGYTF . TRBJ1-2 TRBV28 few
TGTGCCAGCAGTTACTCGGGCAGGGTGCTCGAGCCCCAGCATTTT CASSYSGRVLEPQHF . TRBJ1-5 TRBV6-5 .
TGTGCCAGCAGCTTACATAGAACTGAAGCTTTCTTT CASSLHRTEAFF . TRBJ1-1 TRBV7-2 .
TGTGCCAGCTCACCAGGGCTTAACACTGAAGCTTTCTTT CASSPGLNTEAFF . TRBJ1-1 TRBV18 few
TGTGCCAGCAGTTTACGAAGCGGGAGTCGGGGACTAGCGGGAGTCTCCCCCCTCTACAATGAGCAGTTCTTC CASSLRSGSRGLAGVSPLYNEQFF TRBD2 TRBJ2-1 TRBV27 .
TGTGCCAGCAGCTTTCCGCGGAGAGAGGCGTATTTT CASSFPRREAYF . TRBJ2-3 TRBV11-3 .
TGCGCCAGCAGCCATCGAGCGGAGAGCTCCTACAATGAGCAGTTCTTC CASSHRAESSYNEQFF . TRBJ2-1 TRBV4-3 .